This T cell receptor beta chain was sequenced in a study of blood T cell repertoires in COVID-19. About the research overall: Whether acute or convalescent, the COVID-19 samples came from the United States, Italy and Spain.

The protocol was immunoSEQ multiplex PCR, while the TCRdb copy is restricted to in-frame clones and leaves out a portion. Among approximately 55,000 clones listed, 87% were seen once. This CDR3 spans 15 amino acids. Germline loops: CDR1 SGHDT, CDR2 YYEEEE. V was pared by 5 bases and J by 7 bases, with 12 bases of the junction left unmatched. The sample taken for sequencing was peripheral blood. The TCR sequence derives from a man between 50 and 59 years old with active COVID-19. The chain links TRBV5-6 to TRBJ2-3, with TRBD2 matching over 8 bases. This CDR3 reads CASRPTSGRRNTQYF. In DNA form, the CDR3 reads TGTGCCAGCAGGCCCACTAGCGGCCGGCGGAATACGCAGTATTTT. The entire variable domain, with the rest obtained from reference TRBV5-6 and TRBJ2-3, is as follows: DAGVTQSPTHLIKTRGQQVTLRCSPKSGHDTVSWYQQALGQGPQFIFQYYEEEERQRGNFPDRFSGHQFPNYSSELNVNALLLGDSALYLCASRPTSGRRNTQYFGPGTRLTVL.